This T cell receptor beta chain appears in the sequencing data of a study of blood T cell repertoires in COVID-19. Study context: Samples of COVID-19 (acute and convalescent) were obtained from the United States, Italy and Spain. T cells, B-cell-depleted T cells, or PBMCs supplied cDNA or gDNA.

Authors' processing steps: Amplification from reference gene primers served as the basis for estimated nucleated cell counts. The table came from immunoSEQ multiplex PCR; TCRdb's copy has only in-frame clones and leaves some out. V and J calls plus clone size are reproduced from that table; the DNA served to infer D and trimming. The sample lists about 90,000 clones; 75% to 85% were seen once. The CDR3 sequence is 19 residues long. The V gene end was trimmed by 0 bases and the J gene end by 0 bases; junction bases not matched to a gene: 11. In germline, CDR1 is SGHRS, CDR2 YFSETQ. This TCR was sampled from a woman in her 70s with acute or convalescent COVID-19. The sample comprised peripheral blood. This chain connects TRBV5-1 to TRBJ2-4, with TRBD2 matching over 8 bases. The CDR3 nucleotides are TGCGCCAGCAGCTTGGAAGGGCGCGGGGGGTCCGCAGCCAAAAACATTCAGTACTTC. Protein product: CASSLEGRGGSAAKNIQYF.